One and the same sample provided the 24 T cell receptor beta chains below, sequenced in a study of tumor and adjacent non-tumor tissue in lung cancer. No cell sorting was done before RNA was extracted from the tissue. The library came from three nested PCR rounds adapted from ARM-PCR protocols. TCRdb re-derived calls from the multiplex PCR reads in MiXCR, one entry per CDR3 protein. Counted here are 89,000 or so distinct CDR3 sequences, around 59% occurring once; the ten biggest clones make up roughly 15%. The material sequenced was lung tumor tissue. These receptors were collected from a man between 65 and 79 years old with non-small cell lung cancer.

This clonotype has ten or more counts. The V and J genes are TRBV5-6 and TRBJ2-2; 10 positions match TRBD1. In germline, CDR1 is SGHDT, CDR2 YYEEEE. The CDR3 sequence is 16 residues long. V trimming: 3 bases; J trimming: 4 bases; junction bases outside the gene matches: 6. CDR3 loop: CASSSGTGVFTGELFF. The CDR3 DNA sequence: TGTGCCAGCAGCTCCGGGACAGGGGTCTTCACCGGGGAGCTGTTTTTT.

A remark on this clonotype: It is likely a read error, because the conserved phenylalanine at the end of the CDR3 is missing. The chain joins TRBV29-1 to TRBJ2-1, with TRBD1 matching over 8 bases. The junction had 8 bases not matched to a gene; V was cut back by 3 bases and J by 7 bases. This CDR3 comprises 14 residues. The germline V gene encodes CDR1 SQVTM and CDR2 ANQGSEA. DNA for the CDR3: TGCAGCGTTGATGGACAGGGAGTGACGAATGAGCAGTTCGTC. Translating it yields CSVDGQGVTNEQFV.

About this clonotype itself: This may stem from a read error, because a much larger clone lies one nucleotide away. This sequence joins TRBV20-1 and TRBJ2-7; D ambiguous. Germline V gene sequence: CDR1 DFQATT, CDR2 SNEGSKA (reference sequence). This CDR3 region has 14 residues. The CDR3 reads CNARDISFSYEQYF. The CDR3 DNA follows: TGCAATGCTAGAGATATATCCTTTTCCTACGAGCAGTACTTC.

This chain links TRBV5-6 with TRBJ2-1; D remains ambiguous. V lost 0 bases and J lost 6, with 7 bases in between. The germline gives CDR1 SGHDT, CDR2 YYEEEE. The CDR3 extends over 13 amino acids. As DNA, the CDR3 is TGTGCCAGCAGCTTGGTGGGTGGCAATGAGCAGTTCTTC. Its translation is CASSLVGGNEQFF.

Of note for this clonotype: This may come from a read error, since a much larger clone is one base off. The V gene is TRBV10-2, the J gene TRBJ2-7; D ambiguous. There are 12 residues in the CDR3. Germline V gene sequence: CDR1 WSHSY, CDR2 SAAADI. The DNA of the CDR3 is TGCGCCAGCAGTGAGTACTCCTACGAGCGGTACTTC. Protein product: CASSEYSYERYF.

The chain uses TRBV6-5 and TRBJ2-3; no clear D gene. CDR1 MNHEY and CDR2 SVGAGI come from the germline V gene. There are 15 residues in the CDR3. Trimming took off 7 bases at V and 3 bases at J, with 17 bases between the two ends. CDR3 sequence (DNA): TGTGCCAGCACTTCCCAACGGCGTGGAACAGATACGCAGTATTTT. Translating it yields CASTSQRRGTDTQYF.

On this clonotype itself: The conserved closing phenylalanine or tryptophan is absent in this CDR3, likely reflecting a read error. V and J are TRBV10-3 and TRBJ1-4, with 7 bases that match TRBD1. The V gene's germline CDR1 is ENHRY and CDR2 SYGVKD. This CDR3 spans 14 amino acids. Germline trimming cut 11 bases from V and 7 bases from J; bases unmatched to any gene: 13. The CDR3 nucleotides read TGTGCCGTTTCGCCGGGACAGAGTGGTGAAAAACTGTTTTAT. Protein product: CAVSPGQSGEKLFY.

This chain uses TRBV11-3 with TRBJ1-1; unclear D gene. The CDR3 runs 14 residues. CDR1 SGHNT and CDR2 YENEEA come from the germline V gene. Trimming removed 5 bases from V and 5 bases from J, with 15 bases in between. CDR3: CASSACGAKTEAFF. CDR3 nucleotide sequence: TGTGCCAGCAGCGCCTGCGGAGCGAAAACTGAAGCTTTCTTT.

Turning to this clonotype: A read error may produce the germline difference seen at one junction end. The chain uses TRBV6-6 and TRBJ2-3; D uncertain. The length of the CDR3 is 11 residues. Germline V CDR1 and CDR2: MNHNY, SVGAGI (reference sequence). The CDR3 reads CASNYGLERYF. The CDR3 nucleotides are TGTGCCAGCAATTACGGCCTAGAGCGGTATTTT.

A word on this clonotype: The junction and the germline gene differ at one end; a read error may be behind it. This chain links TRBV12-3 or TRBV12-4 with TRBJ1-5; D is ambiguous. The CDR3 is 13 residues long. DNA of the CDR3: TGTACCAGCAGTCAAAGTAGCAATCAGCCCCAGCATTTT. Translation gives CTSSQSSNQPQHF.

This sequence joins TRBV6-2 or TRBV6-3 and TRBJ2-1; D possibly corresponds to TRBD2 (5 bases). In germline, CDR1 is MNHEY, CDR2 SVGEGT. The CDR3 runs 14 residues. Trimming removed 5 bases from V and 0 bases from J, with 8 bases in between. In DNA, the CDR3 is TGTGCCAGCAGTCCGGGGAGCTCCTACAATGAGCAGTTCTTC. Translation gives CASSPGSSYNEQFF.

With regard to this clonotype: This clone may be a read error of a much larger clone one base away. The chain carries TRBV10-3 and TRBJ2-3, with 8 bases that match TRBD2. CDR1 is ENHRY, CDR2 SYGVKD, per germline. The CDR3 sequence is 13 residues long. The junction had 4 bases not matched to a gene; V was cut back by 6 bases and J by 5 bases. CDR3 sequence: CAIRTSGRDTQYF. CDR3 bases: TGTGCCATCAGAACTAGCGGTCGAGATACGCAGTATTTT.

The CDR3 is CASSSAGIEQFF. The CDR3, as DNA: TGCGCCAGCAGCTCGGCGGGGATCGAGCAGTTCTTC. The chain recombines TRBV5-1 with TRBJ2-1, with D maybe TRBD2 (6 bases). V lost 3 bases to trimming and J lost 10 bases, with 11 bases between them. Germline CDR1 and CDR2: SGHRS and YFSETQ. The CDR3 spans 12 residues.

Worth noting for this clonotype: Relative to the germline gene, one junction end is altered; a read error may explain this. As DNA, the CDR3 is TGTGTCAGCACCTTAGAAGGGCACCAAGAGACCCAGTACTTC. Its protein product is CVSTLEGHQETQYF. This chain uses TRBV11-2 with TRBJ2-5; no clear D. This CDR3 has 14 residues. In germline, CDR1 is SGHAT, CDR2 FQNNGV.

V and J are TRBV30 and TRBJ1-4, with 8 positions matching TRBD1. The CDR3 spans 13 residues. The J segment lost 7 bases and the V segment lost 8 bases, leaving 9 bases of the junction unmatched. Germline lookup yields CDR1 GTSNPN and CDR2 SVGIG (reference sequence). CDR3 DNA sequence: TGTGCCACCCCTCAGGGGGCGGCTGAAAAACTGTTTTTT. This gives the protein CATPQGAAEKLFF.

A few counts support this clonotype. The junction differs from germline at one of its ends, possibly a read error. V usage is TRBV7-9 and J usage is TRBJ1-2; no clear D. The CDR3 has 11 residues. Germline lookup yields CDR1 SEHNR and CDR2 FQNEAQ (reference sequence). The CDR3 nucleotides are TGTGCCAGCAGCCTGCGGGCTGGCTGCACCTTC. Its translation is CASSLRAGCTF.

This clonotype occurred many times. The chain employs TRBV5-1 and TRBJ2-7; 9 nucleotides agree with TRBD1. Losses at the gene ends were 3 bases for V and 5 bases for J; bases not matched to a gene: 9. CDR1 and CDR2 (germline): SGHRS, YFSETQ. This CDR3 is built from 15 residues. Here the CDR3 DNA reads TGCGCCAGCAGCTCTACAGGGGGCATCGTGGACGAGCAGTACTTC. It codes for CASSSTGGIVDEQYF.

Comment on this clonotype: A much larger clone differs from this one at a single base, so this may be a read error. The chain combines TRBV5-6 with TRBJ2-1, with D unclear. V lost 4 bases and J lost 10, with 15 bases in between. Germline V gene sequence: CDR1 SGHDT, CDR2 YYEEEE. CDR3 length: 13 amino acids. The CDR3 loop reads CASSPTRVFEQFF. The CDR3 DNA reads TGTGCCAGCAGCCCGACAAGGGTTTTCGAGCAGTTCTTC.

V gene TRBV11-2 combines with J gene TRBJ2-5; maybe TRBD1 (5 bases). Germline CDR1 reads SGHAT; CDR2 reads FQNNGV. This CDR3 comprises 15 residues. The V end lost 8 bases, the J end lost 4 bases, and 20 bases lay between the germline ends. The chain's CDR3 is CASDLNRWSLETQYF. The CDR3 DNA reads as TGTGCCAGCGACTTAAACAGGTGGTCATTAGAGACCCAGTACTTC.

Details on this clonotype: This CDR3 is missing its conserved last phenylalanine or tryptophan, likely due to a read error. The chain carries TRBV29-1 and TRBJ2-5; the match to TRBD2 covers 7 bases. Trimming removed 8 bases from V and 2 bases from J; junction bases left unmatched: 14. The germline gives CDR1 SQVTM, CDR2 ANQGSEA. The CDR3 length is 15 residues. In DNA form, the CDR3 reads TGCAGCCTGAGAAAGGGAGGGGAATTTCAAGAGACCCAGTACCTC. As protein: CSLRKGGEFQETQYL.

There are many counts of this clonotype. For the CDR3, the DNA is TGTGCCAGCACCTCCTTCAGGGGGGGCCTCACAGATACGCAGTATTTT. It translates to CASTSFRGGLTDTQYF. The rearrangement links TRBV6-6 to TRBJ2-3; D may match TRBD1 or TRBD2 (7 bases each). With 7 bases removed from V and 2 bases from J, the gap between germline ends came to 19 bases. Germline V gene data show CDR1 as MNHNY and CDR2 as SVGAGI (reference sequence). CDR3 length equals 16 residues.

A remark on this clonotype: The junction does not match germline at one end; this may be a read error. CDR3 protein: CTSSEGANEQFF. The CDR3 nucleotides are TGCACCAGCAGTGAGGGGGCGAATGAGCAATTCTTC. The V gene is TRBV10-2, the J gene TRBJ2-1; 7 nucleotides match TRBD1. The CDR3 contains 12 residues. CDR1 is WSHSY and CDR2 is SAAADI in the germline V gene.

To note about this clonotype: A junction end diverges from the germline sequence, so it may reflect a read error. V is TRBV28 and J is TRBJ2-2; 8 nucleotides line up with TRBD2. Germline assignment: CDR1 MDHEN and CDR2 SYDVKM. CDR3 length equals 16 residues. CDR3 DNA: TGTGCCAGCAGTTCCGGGGGGGCAGTTAACACCGGGGAGCTGTTATTT. Protein: CASSSGGAVNTGELLF.

In regard to this clonotype: Just one base apart from a much larger clone, this may be a read error. The V and J genes are TRBV28 and TRBJ2-7; D gene unclear. The germline gives CDR1 MDHEN, CDR2 SYDVKM. The CDR3 contains 11 residues. Trimming removed 6 bases at V and 7 bases at J, with 10 bases between. CDR3 DNA sequence: TGTGCCAGCAGCCCCAACTGGGAGCAGTACTTC. Translated, it gives CASSPNWEQYF.